Below are 24 T cell receptor beta chains sequenced from a single sample in a study of cytomegalovirus exposure and HLA in healthy donors. PCR was performed using 60 Vbeta and 13 Jbeta primers. Profiled with immunoSEQ multiplex PCR; TCRdb holds only in-frame clones, not every one. This sample's table has around 34,000 clones. Sequenced material: PBMCs. The origin of the receptors is a middle-aged woman in good health and CMV-seropositive.

The chain uses TRBV18 and TRBJ2-3; D is unclear. Deletions cut 5 bases from V and 1 base from J, with 10 bases between. The germline V gene has CDR1 KGHSH and CDR2 LQKENI. This CDR3 comprises 14 residues. The DNA for the CDR3 is TGTGCCAGCTCAAGCTCCGTCGGCACAGATACGCAGTATTTT. The encoded protein is CASSSSVGTDTQYF.

The genes are TRBV27 and TRBJ2-1; maybe TRBD2 (5 bases). Germline values: CDR1 MNHEY, CDR2 SMNVEV (reference sequence). V dropped 6 bases and J dropped 0 bases, with 12 bases sitting between them. The CDR3 covers 15 residues. Written as DNA, the CDR3 is TGTGCCAGCAGCGTACTAGGCGACTCCTACAATGAGCAGTTCTTC. It translates to CASSVLGDSYNEQFF.

CDR3 protein: CASSLRGTSSYNEQFF. CDR3 sequence (DNA): TGTGCCAGTAGTCTCCGCGGGACTAGCTCCTACAATGAGCAGTTCTTC. The chain carries TRBV19 and TRBJ2-1; 8 bases agree with TRBD2. The V and J ends lost 5 bases and 0 bases, in that order; junction bases with no gene match: 6. Germline V CDR1 and CDR2: LNHDA, SQIVND (reference sequence). The CDR3 length is 16 residues.

V usage is TRBV10-1 and J usage is TRBJ1-4; 7 nucleotides line up with TRBD1. Germline-derived CDR1 and CDR2 are WNHNN and SYGVQD (reference sequence). The CDR3 covers 16 residues. V lost 4 bases, J lost 0 bases, and 5 bases stayed unmatched. The CDR3 sequence is CASSAGTAATNEKLFF. CDR3 bases: TGCGCCAGCAGTGCGGGGACAGCCGCAACTAATGAAAAACTGTTTTTT.

The V and J genes are TRBV11-1 and TRBJ2-5, with 12 bases fitting TRBD2. Trimming cost V 5 bases and J 5 bases; bases outside gene matches: 9. This CDR3 has 16 amino acids. Germline V CDR1 and CDR2: SGHAT, FQDESV (reference sequence). The CDR3 bases are TGTGCCAGCAGCCGTGGACTAGCGGGAAGCCAGGAGACCCAGTACTTC. Amino acids: CASSRGLAGSQETQYF.

The chain uses TRBV14 and TRBJ2-5; D might be TRBD2 (5 bases). Germline CDR1 and CDR2: SGHDN and FVKESK. The CDR3 sequence is 12 residues long. V lost 0 bases and J 10 bases, leaving 9 bases between the germline ends. CDR3 sequence: CASSQDARVQYF. CDR3 DNA sequence: TGTGCCAGCAGCCAAGATGCGAGGGTCCAGTACTTC. Full variable domain (rest looked up from reference TRBV14 and TRBJ2-5): EAGVTQFPSHSVIEKGQTVTLRCDPISGHDNLYWYRRVMGKEIKFLLHFVKESKQDESGMPNNRFLAERTGGTYSTLKVQPAELEDSGVYFCASSQDARVQYFGPGTRLLVL.

The rearrangement uses TRBV19 and TRBJ2-3; possibly TRBD2 for D (6 bases). The V end was cut by 5 bases, the J end by 6 bases, with 12 bases between. The CDR3 has 13 amino acids. Germline assignment: CDR1 LNHDA and CDR2 SQIVND (reference sequence). The CDR3 region is CASSEYLADTQYF. The CDR3 DNA is TGTGCCAGTAGTGAGTACCTAGCGGATACGCAGTATTTT.

In terms of frequency, this clone is medium-sized. The chain has TRBV10-3 and TRBJ2-1; TRBD1 matches 9 bases. Per the germline V gene, CDR1 is ENHRY and CDR2 is SYGVKD. The CDR3 length is 16 residues. J lost 6 bases, V lost 0 bases, and 6 bases had no gene match. DNA of the CDR3: TGTGCCATCAGTGAGTCGGACAGGGGCATGGGCAATGAGCAGTTCTTC. Protein sequence: CAISESDRGMGNEQFF.

This sequence joins TRBV25-1 and TRBJ1-1; 7 nucleotides match TRBD1. J lost 3 bases, V lost 4 bases, and 14 bases had no gene match. The germline gives CDR1 MGHDK, CDR2 SYGVNS. This CDR3 has 17 residues. As DNA, the CDR3 is TGTGCCAGCAGTGCCGAGCAACAGGGGCTAATCCACACTGAAGCTTTCTTT. Its protein product is CASSAEQQGLIHTEAFF. The full variable domain, its missing parts supplied by reference TRBV25-1 and TRBJ1-1, is EADIYQTPRYLVIGTGKKITLECSQTMGHDKMYWYQQDPGMELHLIHYSYGVNSTEKGDLSSESTVSRIRTEHFPLTLESARPSHTSQYLCASSAEQQGLIHTEAFFGQGTRLTVV.

The chain uses TRBV7-9 and TRBJ2-3, with TRBD1 matching over 8 bases. This CDR3 is 17 amino acids long. Germline CDR1 SEHNR, CDR2 FQNEAQ (reference sequence). The ends lost 5 bases at V and 4 bases at J; junction bases unmatched: 14. The CDR3 region is CASSTGGRPQRADTQYF. As DNA, the CDR3 is TGTGCCAGCAGCACAGGGGGGAGACCTCAACGGGCAGATACGCAGTATTTT.

V and J are TRBV10-3 and TRBJ1-2, with D unclear. Trimming removed 6 bases from V and 5 bases from J, with 10 bases in between. Germline V lookup: CDR1 ENHRY, CDR2 SYGVKD. There are 12 residues in the CDR3. CDR3 DNA: TGTGCCATCAGCCCCGACACTTATGGCTACACCTTC. Its protein is CAISPDTYGYTF.

The chain recombines TRBV19 with TRBJ1-6, with 9 bases fitting TRBD1. CDR3 length: 17 amino acids. Germline V gene data show CDR1 as LNHDA and CDR2 as SQIVND (reference sequence). Unmatched junction bases numbered 13, after V lost 3 bases and J lost 10 bases. The CDR3 reads CASSIFGAQGAGSPLHF. Written as DNA, the CDR3 is TGTGCCAGTAGTATTTTCGGTGCACAGGGGGCAGGATCACCCCTCCACTTT.

The genes are TRBV5-1 and TRBJ1-1; D is possibly TRBD1 (6 bases). The V and J ends lost 7 bases and 0 bases respectively, with 13 bases between them. The CDR3 sequence is 14 residues long. Germline V gives CDR1 SGHRS, CDR2 YFSETQ. The CDR3 DNA is TGCGCCAGCGGCCCGGGACATATGAACACTGAAGCTTTCTTT. Protein: CASGPGHMNTEAFF.

The J gene is TRBJ2-7, the V gene TRBV2, with TRBD1 matching over 11 bases. The CDR3 runs to 14 residues. Germline V CDR1 and CDR2: SNHLY, FYNNEI. V shed 5 bases, J shed 2 bases, and the junction held 2 bases outside the gene matches. DNA for the CDR3: TGTGCCAGCAGTCCGGGACAGGGGGCCTACGAGCAGTACTTC. Translated, it gives CASSPGQGAYEQYF.

V and J are TRBV18 and TRBJ1-1; 10 bases line up with TRBD1. V shed 5 bases and J 0 bases; nucleotides not matched to a gene: 6. Germline V gene sequence: CDR1 KGHSH, CDR2 LQKENI. The length of the CDR3 is 16 residues. The CDR3 bases are TGTGCCAGCTCATCTTGGACAGGGGGAATGAACACTGAAGCTTTCTTT. It yields the protein CASSSWTGGMNTEAFF.

V and J are TRBV29-1 and TRBJ2-1; TRBD2 aligns across 8 bases. Trimming cost V 6 bases and J 5 bases; bases outside gene matches: 6. Germline assignment: CDR1 SQVTM and CDR2 ANQGSEA. This CDR3 comprises 13 residues. CDR3 DNA sequence: TGCAGCGTAAGCGGGAGAATCGACAATGAGCAGTTCTTC. This sequence encodes CSVSGRIDNEQFF.

The V call is TRBV7-8, the J call TRBJ2-7, with 7 bases fitting TRBD1. The J segment lost 5 bases and the V segment lost 1 base, leaving 5 bases of the junction unmatched. The CDR3 spans 14 residues. Germline-derived CDR1 and CDR2 are SGHVS and FQNEAQ. Here the CDR3 reads CASSLVRGRNEQYF. The CDR3 nucleotides are TGTGCCAGCAGCTTAGTTAGGGGGCGTAACGAGCAGTACTTC.

The chain carries TRBV28 and TRBJ2-1; D remains ambiguous. V lost 7 bases and J 0 bases, leaving 19 bases between the germline ends. CDR1 is MDHEN, CDR2 SYDVKM, per germline. The CDR3 extends over 17 amino acids. CDR3 sequence reads: CASTSAGNPSSYNEQFF. The DNA of the CDR3 is TGTGCCAGCACTTCGGCCGGAAACCCTAGCTCCTACAATGAGCAGTTCTTC.

This chain links TRBV19 with TRBJ2-1; tentatively, D is TRBD2 (5 bases). The CDR3 length is 13 residues. Trimming took off 4 bases at V and 3 bases at J, with 7 bases between the two ends. Germline CDR1 is LNHDA and CDR2 is SQIVND (reference sequence). CDR3 in amino acids: CASSTADYNEQFF. The CDR3 DNA reads as TGTGCCAGTAGTACAGCGGACTACAATGAGCAGTTCTTC.

The genes are TRBV7-3 and TRBJ1-1; D call uncertain. Trimming cost V 1 base and J 1 base, with 10 bases left between them. The germline V gene has CDR1 SGHTA and CDR2 FQGTGA. The CDR3 contains 15 residues. CDR3 bases: TGTGCCAGCAGCTTAATCCCCACGAGGAACACTGAAGCTTTCTTT. Protein product: CASSLIPTRNTEAFF.

The rearrangement links TRBV30 to TRBJ1-2; TRBD1 aligns across 11 bases. Germline V lookup: CDR1 GTSNPN, CDR2 SVGIG (reference sequence). V trimming: 1 base; J trimming: 3 bases; junction bases outside the gene matches: 4. The CDR3 extends over 15 amino acids. The CDR3 spells CAWSGTGGADYGYTF. CDR3 DNA sequence: TGTGCCTGGAGTGGGACAGGGGGCGCGGACTATGGCTACACCTTC.

This sequence joins TRBV7-9 and TRBJ2-1; 9 nucleotides align to TRBD1. The germline V gene encodes CDR1 SEHNR and CDR2 FQNEAQ (reference sequence). The ends lost 5 bases at V and 4 bases at J; junction bases unmatched: 6. The CDR3 runs 15 residues. The CDR3 sequence: CASSRDRAFYNEQFF. CDR3 DNA: TGTGCCAGCAGCCGGGACAGGGCCTTTTACAATGAGCAGTTCTTC.

The chain recombines TRBV7-3 with TRBJ2-3; 12 bases agree with TRBD2. The V and J ends lost 3 bases and 4 bases, in that order; junction bases with no gene match: 2. This CDR3 is built from 15 residues. CDR1 and CDR2 (germline): SGHTA, FQGTGA. CDR3 region: CASSLTSGGPDTQYF. CDR3 nucleotides: TGTGCCAGCAGCTTGACTAGCGGGGGTCCAGATACGCAGTATTTT.

J is TRBJ2-5 and V is TRBV9, with D possibly being TRBD1 (5 bases). V was pared by 0 bases and J by 7 bases, with 10 bases between. Germline-derived CDR1 and CDR2 are SGDLS and YYNGEE. This CDR3 region has 13 residues. This chain's CDR3 is CASSVAQGGTQYF. CDR3 nucleotides: TGTGCCAGCAGCGTAGCCCAGGGTGGGACCCAGTACTTC. Combining the CDR3 with reference TRBV9 and TRBJ2-5 gives the whole variable domain DSGVTQTPKHLITATGQRVTLRCSPRSGDLSVYWYQQSLDQGLQFLIQYYNGEERAKGNILERFSAQQFPDLHSELNLSSLELGDSALYFCASSVAQGGTQYFGPGTRLLVL.